The entry that follows covers one T cell receptor (beta chain) sequence. The germline V gene has CDR1 SEHNR and CDR2 FQNEAQ (reference sequence). Trimming pared 1 base from V and 3 bases from J, leaving 12 bases between. This CDR3 region has 15 residues. Profiling relied on immunoSEQ multiplex PCR, and the TCRdb table lists in-frame clones only, not all of them. The table lists about 100,000 clones, around 85% of them singletons. The source of the sample is a study of identifying expanded T cells in peripheral blood. The source of this sequence is a person aged 18 to 75 in good health. This chain uses TRBV7-9 with TRBJ1-2; D uncertain. The specimen was blood. This chain's CDR3 is CASSLDRESHYGYTF. The CDR3 nucleotides are TGTGCCAGCAGCTTAGATAGGGAATCTCACTATGGCTACACCTTC.